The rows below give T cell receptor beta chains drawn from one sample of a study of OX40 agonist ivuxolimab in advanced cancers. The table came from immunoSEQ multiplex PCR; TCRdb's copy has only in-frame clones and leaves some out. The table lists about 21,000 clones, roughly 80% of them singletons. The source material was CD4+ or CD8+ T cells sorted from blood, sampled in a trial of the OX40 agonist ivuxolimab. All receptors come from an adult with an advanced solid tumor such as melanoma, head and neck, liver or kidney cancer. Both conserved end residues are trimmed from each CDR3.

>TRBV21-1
ASSKGGLNQPQH
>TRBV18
ASSPRGSGRTNEQF
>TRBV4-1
ASSHGTSGGDTQY
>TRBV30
AWSVGSTDTQY
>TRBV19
ASSISGQGFTEAF
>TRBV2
ASRTDRGMNTEAF
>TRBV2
ASRGIRTSGADTQY
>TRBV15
ATSSRTGVGANVLT
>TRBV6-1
ASSEGGGYQETQY
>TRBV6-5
ASSYSSGNYNEQF
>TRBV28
ASSFNRGYEQY
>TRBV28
ASSFLGPNTEAF
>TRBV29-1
SVEDRGMRTGGVYEQY
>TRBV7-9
ASSSRGATDTQY
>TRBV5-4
ASSRDRGWGDGYT
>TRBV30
ALNYGYT
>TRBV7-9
ASSLHESSYNEQF
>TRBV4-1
ASSQVGGNTEAF
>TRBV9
ASSPGTSGPTDTQY
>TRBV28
ASRRPGSEQY
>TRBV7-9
ASSSRGKYEQY
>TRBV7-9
ASSLAEETSSDTQY
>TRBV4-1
ASSQQGAYTEAF
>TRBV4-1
ASSQERVDNYGYT
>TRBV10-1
ASSEFGASSTDTQY
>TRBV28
ASSLWGLPNTEAF
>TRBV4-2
ASSRRTSGRAGETQY
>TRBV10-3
AISEGLAGPTRGYNEQF
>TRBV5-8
ASSEDRVVEKLF
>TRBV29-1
SVEFLVGIGQGVVNEQF
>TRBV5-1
ASSLNPGLAGVYGVYEQF
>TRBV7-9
ASSPGLAETQY
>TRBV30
AWSPGQGNQPQH
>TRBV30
AWSLWTGSYEQY
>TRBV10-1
ASSEFRSALSYEQY
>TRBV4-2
ASSQVGERNQPQH
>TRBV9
ASSTLRTGGIGELF
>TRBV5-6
ASSPFRGLDYNEQF
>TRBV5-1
ASSLGASGRALLYEQY
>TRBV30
AWSLGGSNQPQH
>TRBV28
ASSTSWTGGGYEQY
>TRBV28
ASSFASLETQY
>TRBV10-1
ASSDSIAGRTDTQY
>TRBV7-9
ASRPLDEQY
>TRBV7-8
ASSQRVGDTEAF
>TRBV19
ASSGKAYNEQF
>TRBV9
ASSVGTTNTGELF
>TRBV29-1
SVETASSYEQY
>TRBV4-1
ASSQGGRAGEQY
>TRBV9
ASSGPGWTEAF
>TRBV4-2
ASSQDGGGLKNIQY
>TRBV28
ASSLLGQFSNQPQH
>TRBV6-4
ASSDRATGELF
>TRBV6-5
ASSTIHRAEAF
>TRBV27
ASSPLWAGGLNTEAF